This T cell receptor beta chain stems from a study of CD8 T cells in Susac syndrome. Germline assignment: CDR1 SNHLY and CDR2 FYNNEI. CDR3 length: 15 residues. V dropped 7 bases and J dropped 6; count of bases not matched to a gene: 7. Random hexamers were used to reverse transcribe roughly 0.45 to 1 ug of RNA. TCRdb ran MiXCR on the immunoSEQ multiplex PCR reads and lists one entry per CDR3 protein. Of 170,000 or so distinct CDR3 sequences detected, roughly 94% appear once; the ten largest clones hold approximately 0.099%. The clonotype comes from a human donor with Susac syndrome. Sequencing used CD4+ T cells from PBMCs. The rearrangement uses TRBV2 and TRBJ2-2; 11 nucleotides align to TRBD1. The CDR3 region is CASKKDRGLAGELFF. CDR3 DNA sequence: TGTGCCAGCAAGAAGGACAGGGGGCTAGCCGGGGAGCTGTTTTTT.